Detailed here is one T cell receptor beta chain. Its target is unknown. Assay used: immunoSEQ multiplex PCR; TCRdb lists only in-frame clones, some missing. The sample yields around 350,000 clones, 70% to 90% seen once. The data stem from a study of Ad26.COV2.S vaccination and SARS-CoV-2 variants. Overall study context: Doses of Ad26.COV2.S were injected into muscle once or twice, 56 days apart. Study-level points and caveats: Across vaccine and placebo recipients, the breadth of non-spike TCRs was similar. Analyses of TCR breadth and depth may have underestimated total T cell responses.

V dropped 2 bases and J dropped 12 bases, with 20 bases sitting between them. CDR1 and CDR2 from the germline V gene are MNHEY and SMNVEV (reference sequence). The CDR3 is 15 residues long. Treatment given: roughly 20 received Ad26.COV2.S at low or high dose, single or two shots; about 5 received placebo; per-sample allocation not given. Day 63 after the first vaccine or placebo injection was the time point for sampling. The clonotype comes from a person aged 18-60 years who received the Ad26.COV2.S COVID-19 vaccine or a placebo. The sample here was peripheral blood, taken in a trial of Ad26.COV2.S vaccine versus placebo. J is TRBJ2-1 and V is TRBV27, with D unclear. The CDR3 DNA is TGTGCCAGCAGTTTAGTATCGGACCCCAACATTGGGCAGTTCTTC. It is translated as CASSLVSDPNIGQFF.